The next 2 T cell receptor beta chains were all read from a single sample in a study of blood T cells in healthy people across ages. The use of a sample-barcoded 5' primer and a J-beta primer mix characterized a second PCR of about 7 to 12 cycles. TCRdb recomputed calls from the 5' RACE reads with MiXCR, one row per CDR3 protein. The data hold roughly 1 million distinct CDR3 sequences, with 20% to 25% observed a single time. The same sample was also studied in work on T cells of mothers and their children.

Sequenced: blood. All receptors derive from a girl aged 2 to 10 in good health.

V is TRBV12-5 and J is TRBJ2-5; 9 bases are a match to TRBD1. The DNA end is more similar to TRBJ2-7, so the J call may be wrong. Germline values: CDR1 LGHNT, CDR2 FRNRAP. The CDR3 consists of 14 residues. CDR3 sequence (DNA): TGTGCTAGTGGCCTGGACAGGGGAGTGAGCGAGCAGTACTTC. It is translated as CASGLDRGVSEQYF.

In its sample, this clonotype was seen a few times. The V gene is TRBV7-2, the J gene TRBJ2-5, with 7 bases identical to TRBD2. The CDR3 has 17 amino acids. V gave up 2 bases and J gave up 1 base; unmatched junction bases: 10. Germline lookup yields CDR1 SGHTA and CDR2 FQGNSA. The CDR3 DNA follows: TGTGCCAGCAGCTTACGAGGGAGCGGGAAGGTCCAAGAGACCCAGTACTTC. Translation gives CASSLRGSGKVQETQYF. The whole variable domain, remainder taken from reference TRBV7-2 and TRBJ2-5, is GAGVSQSPSNKVTEKGKDVELRCDPISGHTALYWYRQSLGQGLEFLIYFQGNSAPDKSGLPSDRFSAERTGGSVSTLTIQRTQQEDSAVYLCASSLRGSGKVQETQYFGPGTRLLVL.